These 20 T cell receptor beta chains were sequenced from one sample in a study of T cells in Graves' hyperthyroidism and ophthalmopathy (dated by TCRdb to the late 2010s). The protocol used for the library was multiplex PCR. Sequencing was carried out with an Illumina HiSeq 2000. Amplification of TCR beta CDR3 regions was carried out from RNA transcripts. A first-round RT-PCR of the TCR CDR3 used the HTBI primer set with the Qiagen OneStep RT-PCR kit. TCRdb itself trimmed the public reads at Q25 with fastp, ran MiXCR and retained productive beta chains. Entries are consolidated by CDR3 protein sequence, retaining the most common genes and DNA. A total of 540,000 or so distinct CDR3 sequences appear in this sample, around a sixth of them only once. Jointly, the top ten make up approximately 7% of the sample. The sample consisted of blood. These receptors all come from a woman in her 30s with Graves' hyperthyroidism.

This clonotype was picked up a small number of times. Since a much larger clone is just one base distant, this may be a read error. The rearrangement joins TRBV30 to TRBJ1-4; D gene uncertain. Germline V gene sequence: CDR1 GTSNPN, CDR2 SVGIG (reference sequence). There are 14 residues in the CDR3. The V and J ends lost 0 bases and 3 bases respectively, with 8 bases between them. The CDR3 DNA reads as TGTGCCTGGAGTGTACACGGATCTAATGAAAAACTGTTTTTT. The encoded protein is CAWSVHGSNEKLFF.

This clonotype was observed a few times. A junction boundary mismatches the germline segment, possibly from a read error. The V and J genes are TRBV12-3 or TRBV12-4 and TRBJ2-5; D is ambiguous. The CDR3 contains 13 residues. The CDR3: CASSLGFPEAQYF. The CDR3 bases are TGTGCCAGCAGTTTGGGGTTCCCAGAGGCCCAGTACTTC.

This clonotype was counted a few times. This may be a read error, as it is one base from a much larger clone. The genes are TRBV2 and TRBJ2-1; weak D call: TRBD2 (6 bases). CDR3 length: 14 amino acids. Germline V gene sequence: CDR1 SNHLY, CDR2 FYNNEI. This CDR3 is CARAGLSSYNGQFF. The CDR3 nucleotides are TGTGCCAGAGCTGGACTAAGCTCCTACAATGGGCAGTTCTTC. Supplemented by reference TRBV2 and TRBJ2-1, the full variable domain reads EPEVTQTPSHQVTQMGQEVILRCVPISNHLYFYWYRQILGQKVEFLVSFYNNEISEKSEIFDDQFSVERPDGSNFTLKIRSTKLEDSAMYFCARAGLSSYNGQFFGPGTRLTVL.

V usage is TRBV12-3 or TRBV12-4 and J usage is TRBJ1-1; 8 bases are shared with TRBD1. The CDR3 runs to 11 residues. Losses at the gene ends were 6 bases for V and 9 bases for J; bases not matched to a gene: 3. CDR3: CASSRQGKAFF. The CDR3 coding sequence is TGTGCCAGCAGCAGACAGGGGAAAGCTTTCTTT.

This clonotype appeared a few times. A much larger clone lies a single base off, so this may be a read error. This chain connects TRBV5-5 to TRBJ2-7; no clear D. Germline CDR1 is SGHKS and CDR2 is YYEKEE (reference sequence). V was shortened by 7 bases and J by 6 bases, with 11 bases between the two germline ends. CDR3 length: 11 amino acids. The CDR3 bases are TGTGCCAGCGGCTCCATGTCCGAGCAGTACTTC. Translated: CASGSMSEQYF.

As to this clonotype: A junction end diverges from the germline sequence, so it may reflect a read error. This chain uses TRBV2 with TRBJ2-1; D unclear. The germline CDR1 and CDR2 sequences are SNHLY and FYNNEI. This CDR3 is built from 10 residues. DNA of the CDR3: TGTGCCAGCAGTGGACAAGAGCAGTGCTTC. Protein sequence: CASSGQEQCF.

This clonotype was counted ten times or more. J is TRBJ1-5 and V is TRBV2; D possibly corresponds to TRBD1 (5 bases). Trimming cost V 5 bases and J 2 bases, with 13 bases left between them. Germline V gene lookup returns CDR1 SNHLY and CDR2 FYNNEI. This CDR3 contains 15 residues. The CDR3 DNA follows: TGTGCCAGCAGTACATCCGGGGGGGGCAATCAGCCCCAGCATTTT. Protein product: CASSTSGGGNQPQHF.

This clonotype was picked up many times. The V gene is TRBV5-1, the J gene TRBJ2-1, with a possible D match to TRBD2 (6 bases). This CDR3 region has 16 residues. The germline CDR1 and CDR2 sequences are SGHRS and YFSETQ. V lost 0 bases, J lost 3 bases, and 13 bases lay in between. The CDR3 nucleotides read TGCGCCAGCAGCTTGGAAGGGAGGAAAGACTACAATGAGCAGTTCTTC. Protein: CASSLEGRKDYNEQFF.

Ten or more counts support this clonotype. This chain links TRBV11-2 with TRBJ1-3; D gene unclear. The CDR3 has 15 amino acids. Germline values: CDR1 SGHAT, CDR2 FQNNGV. Trimming cost V 0 bases and J 0 bases, with 6 bases left between them. CDR3: CASSLDTFSGNTIYF. CDR3 nucleotides: TGTGCCAGCAGCTTAGACACCTTCTCTGGAAACACCATATATTTT. The variable domain in full, with the rest retrieved from reference TRBV11-2 and TRBJ1-3, is EAGVAQSPRYKIIEKRQSVAFWCNPISGHATLYWYQQILGQGPKLLIQFQNNGVVDDSQLPKDRFSAERLKGVDSTLKIQPAKLEDSAVYLCASSLDTFSGNTIYFGEGSWLTVV.

This clonotype was picked up a small number of times. The chain recombines TRBV7-9 with TRBJ2-1; D gene ambiguous. Deletions cut 5 bases from V and 3 bases from J, with 17 bases between. Germline assignment: CDR1 SEHNR and CDR2 FQNEAQ (reference sequence). The CDR3 totals 16 residues. In DNA, the CDR3 is TGTGCCAGCAGCGAACCCTCCGGGCCGTTCTACAATGAGCAGTTCTTC. Encoded protein: CASSEPSGPFYNEQFF.

This clonotype has a handful of counts. The chain couples TRBV7-9 to TRBJ2-5; 10 bases align to TRBD2. The germline gives CDR1 SEHNR, CDR2 FQNEAQ (reference sequence). CDR3 length: 16 residues. Trimming at V came to 5 bases and at J to 4 bases, leaving 10 bases not matched to a gene. CDR3 DNA sequence: TGTGCCAGCAGCCCCCGGCTAGCGGGAGTCGGAGAGACCCAGTACTTC. Translated: CASSPRLAGVGETQYF.

The sample holds a few counts of this clonotype. The rearrangement uses TRBV28 and TRBJ1-2, with 7 bases aligning to TRBD1. J gave up 0 bases and V 5 bases, and 12 bases lay outside the gene matches. Germline lookup yields CDR1 MDHEN and CDR2 SYDVKM. This CDR3 has 17 amino acids. The CDR3 coding sequence is TGTGCCAGCAGTCCATCTTCCGGGACAGCCTCTAACTATGGCTACACCTTC. It specifies CASSPSSGTASNYGYTF.

This clonotype occurred many times. The CDR3 coding sequence is TGCAGTGCCAATAATAAGGGGTATGAGCAGTTCTTC. Residues: CSANNKGYEQFF. The chain is built from TRBV20-1 and TRBJ2-1, with D possibly TRBD1 on 5 matching bases. Between the trimmed V and J ends, which lost 6 bases and 8 bases, there was a span of 14 bases. This CDR3 is built from 12 residues. Germline assignment: CDR1 DFQATT and CDR2 SNEGSKA (reference sequence).

This clonotype was counted a few times. This rearrangement joins TRBV24-1 to TRBJ2-5, with 15 bases matching TRBD2. V was pared by 12 bases and J by 5 bases, with 3 bases of the junction left unmatched. Germline V gives CDR1 KGHDR, CDR2 SFDVKD. The CDR3 length is 13 residues. In DNA, the CDR3 is TGTGCCCCCGGGACTAGCGGGAGGGAGACCCAGTACTTC. It specifies CAPGTSGRETQYF.

CDR3 coding DNA: TGTGCCAGCTCACCACCATTGGCGGGGCCGGGAGGCTACACCTTC. Translating gives CASSPPLAGPGGYTF. The chain has TRBV18 and TRBJ1-2; D is perhaps TRBD1 (5 bases). The germline gives CDR1 KGHSH, CDR2 LQKENI. The V and J ends lost 0 bases and 8 bases respectively, with 16 bases between them. The CDR3 loop spans 15 amino acids. The full variable domain, its missing parts supplied by reference TRBV18 and TRBJ1-2, is NAGVMQNPRHLVRRRGQEARLRCSPMKGHSHVYWYRQLPEEGLKFMVYLQKENIIDESGMPKERFSAEFPKEGPSILRIQQVVRGDSAAYFCASSPPLAGPGGYTFGSGTRLTVV.

Many counts were recorded for this clonotype. The chain links TRBV6-1 to TRBJ1-4, with a possible D match to TRBD1 (6 bases). There are 13 residues in the CDR3. V lost 3 bases, J lost 13 bases, and 15 bases lay in between. The V gene's germline CDR1 is MNHNS and CDR2 SASEGT. The CDR3 sequence is CASSDYRDIGLFF. CDR3 coding DNA: TGTGCCAGCAGTGACTACAGGGATATAGGACTGTTTTTT.

This clonotype was detected ten times or more. J is TRBJ2-1 and V is TRBV7-2; D perhaps matches TRBD2 (5 bases). Germline V CDR1 and CDR2: SGHTA, FQGNSA. CDR3 length: 15 amino acids. V dropped 1 base and J dropped 3 bases, with 10 bases sitting between them. For the CDR3, the DNA is TGTGCCAGCAGCTTAGTCGGGGAATACTACAATGAGCAGTTCTTC. Amino acid sequence: CASSLVGEYYNEQFF.

There are many counts of this clonotype. V gene TRBV5-1 combines with J gene TRBJ1-4; perhaps TRBD1 as D (6 bases). CDR1 is SGHRS and CDR2 is YFSETQ in the germline V gene. Between the trimmed V and J ends, which lost 4 bases and 3 bases, there was a span of 13 bases. The CDR3 covers 15 residues. This CDR3 is CASSKNRAANEKLFF. CDR3 DNA: TGCGCCAGCAGCAAAAACAGGGCGGCTAATGAAAAACTGTTTTTT.

The chain recombines TRBV4-1 with TRBJ1-1; the match to TRBD1 covers 11 bases. This CDR3 comprises 14 residues. Per the germline V gene, CDR1 is MGHRA and CDR2 is YSYEKL. Trimming took 3 bases from V and 6 from J; bases not matched to a gene: 3. In nucleotides, the CDR3 is TGCGCCAGCAGCCAGGACAGGGGGCTCCCTGAAGCTTTCTTT. Translating gives CASSQDRGLPEAFF.

This clonotype was seen more than once but under ten times. In DNA form, the CDR3 reads TGTGCCAGCAATTTTGTGGGAGCGGACGATACGCAGTATTTT. Its translation is CASNFVGADDTQYF. The chain links TRBV12-3 or TRBV12-4 to TRBJ2-3; maybe TRBD2 (5 bases). The CDR3 sequence is 14 residues long. V lost 7 bases and J lost 6, with 17 bases in between.